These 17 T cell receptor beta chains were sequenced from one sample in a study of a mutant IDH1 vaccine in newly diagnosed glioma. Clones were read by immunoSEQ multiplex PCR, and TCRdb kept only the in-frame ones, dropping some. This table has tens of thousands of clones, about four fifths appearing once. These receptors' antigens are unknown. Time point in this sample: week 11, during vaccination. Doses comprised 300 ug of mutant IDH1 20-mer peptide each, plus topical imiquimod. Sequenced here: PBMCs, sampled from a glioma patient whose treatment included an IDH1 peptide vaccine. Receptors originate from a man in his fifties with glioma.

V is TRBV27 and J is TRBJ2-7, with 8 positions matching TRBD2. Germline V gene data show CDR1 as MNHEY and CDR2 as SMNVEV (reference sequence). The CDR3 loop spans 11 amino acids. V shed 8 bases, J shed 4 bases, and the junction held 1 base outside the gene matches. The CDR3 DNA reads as TGTGCCAGCCAGCGGGGGTACGAGCAGTACTTC. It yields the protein CASQRGYEQYF.

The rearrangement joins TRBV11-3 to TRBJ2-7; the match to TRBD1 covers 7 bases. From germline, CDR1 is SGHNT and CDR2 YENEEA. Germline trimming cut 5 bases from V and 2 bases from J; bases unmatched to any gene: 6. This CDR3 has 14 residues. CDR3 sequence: CASSHRDSPYEQYF. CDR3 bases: TGTGCCAGCAGCCACCGGGACAGCCCCTACGAGCAGTACTTC.

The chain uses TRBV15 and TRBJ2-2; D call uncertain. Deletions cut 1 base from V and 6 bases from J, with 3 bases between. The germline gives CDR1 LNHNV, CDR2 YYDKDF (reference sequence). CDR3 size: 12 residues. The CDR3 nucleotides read TGTGCCACCAGCAGAGGAGCCGGGGAGCTGTTTTTT. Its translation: CATSRGAGELFF. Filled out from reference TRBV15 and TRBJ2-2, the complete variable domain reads DAMVIQNPRYQVTQFGKPVTLSCSQTLNHNVMYWYQQKSSQAPKLLFHYYDKDFNNEADTPDNFQSRRPNTSFCFLDIRSPGLGDTAMYLCATSRGAGELFFGEGSRLTVL.

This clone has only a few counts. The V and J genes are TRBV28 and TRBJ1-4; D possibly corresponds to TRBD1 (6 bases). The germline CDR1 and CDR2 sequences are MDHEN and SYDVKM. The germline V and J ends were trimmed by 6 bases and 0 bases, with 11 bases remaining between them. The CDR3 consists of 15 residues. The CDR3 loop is CASRNQGPTNEKLFF. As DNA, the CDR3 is TGTGCCAGCAGGAACCAGGGGCCAACTAATGAAAAACTGTTTTTT.

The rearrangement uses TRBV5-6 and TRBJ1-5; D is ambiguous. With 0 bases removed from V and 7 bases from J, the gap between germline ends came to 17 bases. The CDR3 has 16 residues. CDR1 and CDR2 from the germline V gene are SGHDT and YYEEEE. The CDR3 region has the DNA TGTGCCAGCAGCTTGGACAAAGACGTACGGCAACAGCCCCAGCATTTT. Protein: CASSLDKDVRQQPQHF. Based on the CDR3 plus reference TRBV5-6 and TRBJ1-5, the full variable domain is DAGVTQSPTHLIKTRGQQVTLRCSPKSGHDTVSWYQQALGQGPQFIFQYYEEEERQRGNFPDRFSGHQFPNYSSELNVNALLLGDSALYLCASSLDKDVRQQPQHFGDGTRLSIL.

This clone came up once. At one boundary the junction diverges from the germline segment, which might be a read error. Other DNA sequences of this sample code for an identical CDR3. CDR3 region: CASTTGTGATEAFF. The CDR3 DNA reads TGTGCCAGCACTACCGGGACAGGGGCCACTGAGGCTTTCTTT. The V call is TRBV5-4, the J call TRBJ1-1, with 10 bases that match TRBD1. CDR3 length: 14 residues. Germline CDR1 and CDR2: SGHNT and YYREEE (reference sequence). The full variable domain, with the rest looked up from reference TRBV5-4 and TRBJ1-1, is ETGVTQSPTHLIKTRGQQVTLRCSSQSGHNTVSWYQQALGQGPQFIFQYYREEENGRGNFPPRFSGLQFPNYSSELNVNALELDDSALYLCASTTGTGATEAFFGQGTRLTVV.

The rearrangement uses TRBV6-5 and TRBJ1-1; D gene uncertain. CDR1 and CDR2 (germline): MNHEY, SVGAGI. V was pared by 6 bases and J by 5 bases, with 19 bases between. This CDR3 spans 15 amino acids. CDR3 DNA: TGTGCCAGCAGCCTAGCTTTTGGACCGGGGACTGAAGCTTTCTTT. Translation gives CASSLAFGPGTEAFF.

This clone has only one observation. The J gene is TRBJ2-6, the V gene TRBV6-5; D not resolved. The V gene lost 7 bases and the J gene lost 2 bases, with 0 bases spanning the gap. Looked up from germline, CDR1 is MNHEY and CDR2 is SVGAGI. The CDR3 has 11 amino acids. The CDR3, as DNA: TGTGCCAGCACTGGGGCCAACGTCCTGACTTTC. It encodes CASTGANVLTF.

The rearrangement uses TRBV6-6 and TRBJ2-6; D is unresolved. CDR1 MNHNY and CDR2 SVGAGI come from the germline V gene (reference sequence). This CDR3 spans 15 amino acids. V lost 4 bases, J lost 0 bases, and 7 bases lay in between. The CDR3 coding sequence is TGTGCCAGCAGTTCCGGCCGCTCTGGGGCCAACGTCCTGACTTTC. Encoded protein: CASSSGRSGANVLTF.

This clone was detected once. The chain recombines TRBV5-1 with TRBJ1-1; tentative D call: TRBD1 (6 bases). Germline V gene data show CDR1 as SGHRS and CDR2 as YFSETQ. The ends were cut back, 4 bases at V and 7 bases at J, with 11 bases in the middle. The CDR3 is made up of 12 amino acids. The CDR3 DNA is TGCGCCAGCAGCGTGACAGGACTTGAAGCTTTCTTT. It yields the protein CASSVTGLEAFF. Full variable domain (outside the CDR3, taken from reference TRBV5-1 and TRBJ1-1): KAGVTQTPRYLIKTRGQQVTLSCSPISGHRSVSWYQQTPGQGLQFLFEYFSETQRNKGNFPGRFSGRQFSNSRSEMNVSTLELGDSALYLCASSVTGLEAFFGQGTRLTVV.

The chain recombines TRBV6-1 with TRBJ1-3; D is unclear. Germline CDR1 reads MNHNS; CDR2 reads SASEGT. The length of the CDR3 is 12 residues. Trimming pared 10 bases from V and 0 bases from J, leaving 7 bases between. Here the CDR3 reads CATPGSGNTIYF. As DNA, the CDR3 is TGTGCCACCCCAGGCTCTGGAAACACCATATATTTT.

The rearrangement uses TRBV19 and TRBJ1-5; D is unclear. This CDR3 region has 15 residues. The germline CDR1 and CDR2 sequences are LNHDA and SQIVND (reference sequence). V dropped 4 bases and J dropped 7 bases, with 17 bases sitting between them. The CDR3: CASSTPTAGGQPQHF. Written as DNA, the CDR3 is TGTGCCAGTAGTACCCCCACAGCGGGAGGGCAGCCCCAGCATTTT.

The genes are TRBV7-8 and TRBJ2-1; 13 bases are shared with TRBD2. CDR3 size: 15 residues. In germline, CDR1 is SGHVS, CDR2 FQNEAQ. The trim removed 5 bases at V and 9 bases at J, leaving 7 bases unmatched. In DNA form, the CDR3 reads TGTGCCAGCAGCCCAGGGACTAGCGGGATAAGTGAGCAGTTCTTC. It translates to CASSPGTSGISEQFF.

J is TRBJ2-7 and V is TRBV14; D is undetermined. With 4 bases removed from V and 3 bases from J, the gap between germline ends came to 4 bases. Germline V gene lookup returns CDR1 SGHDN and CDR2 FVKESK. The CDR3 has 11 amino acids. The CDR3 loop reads CASSRNYEQYF. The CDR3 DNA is TGTGCCAGCAGCCGTAACTACGAGCAGTACTTC.

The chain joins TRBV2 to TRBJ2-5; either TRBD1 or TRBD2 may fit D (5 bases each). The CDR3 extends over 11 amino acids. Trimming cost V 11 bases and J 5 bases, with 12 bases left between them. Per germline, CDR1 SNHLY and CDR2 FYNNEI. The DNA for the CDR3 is TGTGCCGGAAGGGACGGGGAGACCCAGTACTTC. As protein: CAGRDGETQYF.

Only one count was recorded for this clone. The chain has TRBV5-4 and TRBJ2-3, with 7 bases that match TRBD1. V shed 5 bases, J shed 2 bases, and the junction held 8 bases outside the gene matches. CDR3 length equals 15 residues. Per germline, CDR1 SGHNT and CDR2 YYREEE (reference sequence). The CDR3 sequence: CASRPGTENTDTQYF. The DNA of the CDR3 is TGTGCCAGCAGACCCGGGACAGAGAACACAGATACGCAGTATTTT.

CDR3 sequence: CASSQHLNEKLFF. For the CDR3, the DNA is TGCGCCAGCAGTCAGCATCTTAATGAAAAACTGTTTTTT. The chain recombines TRBV5-1 with TRBJ1-4; D gene unclear. The CDR3 length is 13 residues. Germline CDR1 reads SGHRS; CDR2 reads YFSETQ. V lost 5 bases and J lost 4, with 9 bases in between.